These 27 T cell receptor beta chains originate from one sample sequenced in a study of blood T cell repertoires in COVID-19. The table came from immunoSEQ multiplex PCR; TCRdb's copy has only in-frame clones and leaves some out. The sample lists 97,000 or so clones, 91% seen once, with about 4% in the top ten. The sequenced material came from peripheral blood. The source of these receptors is a man aged 18 to 29 with acute or convalescent COVID-19.

The chain has TRBV10-3 and TRBJ1-2; D gene ambiguous. The ends were cut back, 3 bases at V and 4 bases at J, with 9 bases in the middle. Germline lookup yields CDR1 ENHRY and CDR2 SYGVKD. The CDR3 has 13 amino acids. CDR3: CAISEREGYGYTF. In DNA, the CDR3 is TGTGCCATCAGTGAACGAGAGGGCTATGGCTACACCTTC.

V is TRBV4-2 and J is TRBJ2-1, with 8 bases fitting TRBD2. The ends lost 4 bases at V and 2 bases at J; junction bases unmatched: 13. Germline V gene data show CDR1 as LGHNA and CDR2 as YNFKEQ. The CDR3 is 18 residues long. The CDR3 protein is CASSRQGGAGATYNEQFF. In DNA form, the CDR3 reads TGTGCCAGCAGCCGACAAGGCGGAGCGGGGGCCACCTACAATGAGCAGTTCTTC.

The chain combines TRBV7-9 with TRBJ2-7, with 9 nucleotides matching TRBD1. The CDR3 extends over 15 amino acids. The germline gives CDR1 SEHNR, CDR2 FQNEAQ (reference sequence). V lost 5 bases, J lost 4 bases, and 9 bases stayed unmatched. The CDR3 loop is CASSLTGTGLYEQYF. The CDR3, as DNA: TGTGCCAGCAGCCTCACCGGGACAGGGTTGTACGAGCAGTACTTC.

The chain employs TRBV6-1 and TRBJ1-4; no clear D. The CDR3 covers 13 residues. Germline values: CDR1 MNHNS, CDR2 SASEGT. Deletions cut 1 base from V and 7 bases from J, with 7 bases between. CDR3 in amino acids: CASSEDGIEKLFF. The CDR3 DNA follows: TGTGCCAGCAGTGAAGATGGCATTGAAAAACTGTTTTTT.

The rearrangement joins TRBV5-4 to TRBJ1-1; TRBD1 might be the D (6 bases). In germline, CDR1 is SGHNT, CDR2 YYREEE (reference sequence). This CDR3 is built from 16 residues. V dropped 4 bases and J dropped 1 base, with 17 bases sitting between them. For the CDR3, the DNA is TGTGCCAGCAGCCCTGGGGGCGACCGACAGAACACTGAAGCTTTCTTT. Its translation: CASSPGGDRQNTEAFF.

The DNA of the CDR3 is TGTGCCAGCAGCCTAACTCCCAGCGGGAGGCTCTCCTACGAGCAGTACTTC. Protein sequence: CASSLTPSGRLSYEQYF. J is TRBJ2-7 and V is TRBV3-1 (or the pseudogene TRBV3-2); 9 nucleotides match TRBD2. Germline assignment: CDR1 LGHDT and CDR2 YNNKEL (reference sequence). The length of the CDR3 is 17 residues. The V gene end was trimmed by 4 bases and the J gene end by 0 bases; junction bases not matched to a gene: 10.

The chain combines TRBV7-2 with TRBJ2-5; possible D gene TRBD1, 6 bases. V dropped 2 bases and J dropped 5 bases, with 12 bases sitting between them. CDR1 and CDR2 from the germline V gene are SGHTA and FQGNSA. The CDR3 has 14 amino acids. The DNA of the CDR3 is TGTGCCAGCAGCTTATCCCCAGGGGTGGAGACCCAGTACTTC. Translating it yields CASSLSPGVETQYF.

V gene TRBV5-1 combines with J gene TRBJ1-3, with a weak D call TRBD1 (5 bases). V lost 7 bases, J lost 0 bases, and 8 bases lay in between. Germline V gives CDR1 SGHRS, CDR2 YFSETQ. The CDR3 runs to 13 residues. The CDR3 here is CASGGGSGNTIYF. As DNA, the CDR3 is TGCGCCAGCGGGGGAGGCTCTGGAAACACCATATATTTT.

The rearrangement links TRBV7-9 to TRBJ2-7; D is possibly TRBD1 (5 bases). Germline CDR1 SEHNR, CDR2 FQNEAQ (reference sequence). The V end lost 2 bases, the J end lost 5 bases, and 16 bases lay between the germline ends. This CDR3 comprises 15 residues. DNA for the CDR3: TGTGCCAGCAGCTTACGTGGGCAGGGTACCCACGAGCAGTACTTC. Encoded protein: CASSLRGQGTHEQYF.

The chain recombines TRBV2 with TRBJ2-1; unclear D gene. The CDR3 length is 13 residues. Germline loops: CDR1 SNHLY, CDR2 FYNNEI. V dropped 7 bases and J dropped 4 bases, with 11 bases sitting between them. Written as DNA, the CDR3 is TGTGCCAGCAATCCTTATATTTACAATGAGCAGTTCTTC. Its protein is CASNPYIYNEQFF. Looking up the rest from reference TRBV2 and TRBJ2-1 gives the full variable domain: EPEVTQTPSHQVTQMGQEVILRCVPISNHLYFYWYRQILGQKVEFLVSFYNNEISEKSEIFDDQFSVERPDGSNFTLKIRSTKLEDSAMYFCASNPYIYNEQFFGPGTRLTVL.

The V call is TRBV28, the J call TRBJ1-3; D ambiguous. Trimming cost V 3 bases and J 0 bases, with 12 bases left between them. This CDR3 is 16 amino acids long. Per the germline V gene, CDR1 is MDHEN and CDR2 is SYDVKM. The CDR3 DNA is TGTGCCAGCAGTTTCTCCAGACTCAGCTCTGGAAACACCATATATTTT. This codes for CASSFSRLSSGNTIYF.

The J gene is TRBJ2-7, the V gene TRBV7-9, with TRBD2 matching over 9 bases. Germline-derived CDR1 and CDR2 are SEHNR and FQNEAQ (reference sequence). J was trimmed by 4 bases and V by 3 bases; bases with no gene match: 10. This CDR3 is built from 16 residues. The CDR3 spells CASSLPPGLASYEQYF. In nucleotides, the CDR3 is TGTGCCAGCAGCTTGCCACCGGGACTAGCATCGTACGAGCAGTACTTC.

This clone was counted a single time. The chain employs TRBV7-7 and TRBJ2-3; no clear D. The CDR3 has 15 residues. CDR1 SSHAT and CDR2 FNYEAQ come from the germline V gene (reference sequence). V lost 6 bases, J lost 1 base, and 14 bases lay in between. The CDR3 here is CASSPTSTRTDTQYF. CDR3 DNA: TGTGCCAGCAGTCCCACTTCCACCCGCACAGATACGCAGTATTTT.

The rearrangement links TRBV5-1 to TRBJ1-1; tentative D call: TRBD1 (5 bases). Trimming took 5 bases from V and 1 from J, leaving 12 bases between them. Per germline, CDR1 SGHRS and CDR2 YFSETQ. The CDR3 contains 14 residues. The CDR3 reads CASSTRGGNTEAFF. The CDR3 coding sequence is TGCGCCAGCAGTACTAGGGGAGGGAACACTGAAGCTTTCTTT.

V and J are TRBV15 and TRBJ2-1, with 10 bases fitting TRBD1. The V segment lost 3 bases and the J segment 6 bases; nucleotides outside the gene matches: 8. CDR3 length: 16 residues. CDR1 is LNHNV and CDR2 is YYDKDF in the germline V gene (reference sequence). The CDR3 reads CATSRASGTGANEQFF. CDR3 in DNA: TGTGCCACCAGCAGGGCCTCCGGGACAGGGGCCAATGAGCAGTTCTTC.

V usage is TRBV5-4 and J usage is TRBJ2-1, with TRBD2 matching 7 bases. The CDR3 extends over 15 amino acids. Germline assignment: CDR1 SGHNT and CDR2 YYREEE (reference sequence). The V gene end was trimmed by 4 bases and the J gene end by 2 bases; junction bases not matched to a gene: 6. The CDR3 sequence is CASSSLADPYNEQFF. The CDR3 bases are TGTGCCAGCAGCAGTCTAGCGGATCCCTACAATGAGCAGTTCTTC.

This chain joins TRBV3-1 (or the pseudogene TRBV3-2) and TRBJ1-4; possibly TRBD1 for D (6 bases). The germline V and J ends were trimmed by 4 bases and 2 bases, with 26 bases remaining between them. The germline V gene encodes CDR1 LGHDT and CDR2 YNNKEL (reference sequence). The CDR3 has 20 amino acids. CDR3 loop: CASSPALFLTGWGTNEKLFF. The CDR3 region has the DNA TGTGCCAGCAGCCCTGCCCTTTTTTTAACAGGGTGGGGGACTAATGAAAAACTGTTTTTT.

In its sample, this clone was seen once. The chain carries TRBV6-6 and TRBJ2-1; 7 nucleotides line up with TRBD2. The V segment lost 4 bases and the J segment 0 bases; nucleotides outside the gene matches: 3. The CDR3 extends over 15 amino acids. The V gene's germline CDR1 is MNHNY and CDR2 SVGAGI (reference sequence). In DNA, the CDR3 is TGTGCCAGCAGTTCCTCTAGCGGCTCCTACAATGAGCAGTTCTTC. Residues: CASSSSSGSYNEQFF.

The chain carries TRBV19 and TRBJ2-1; no clear D gene. Germline assignment: CDR1 LNHDA and CDR2 SQIVND (reference sequence). This CDR3 is 13 amino acids long. The V end was cut by 1 base, the J end by 6 bases, with 7 bases between. Written as DNA, the CDR3 is TGTGCCAGTAGTATAGCACAGCCCAATGAGCAGTTCTTC. Its translation: CASSIAQPNEQFF.

V is TRBV3-1 (or the pseudogene TRBV3-2) and J is TRBJ1-1, with a tentative D call TRBD1 (6 bases). CDR1 LGHDT and CDR2 YNNKEL come from the germline V gene (reference sequence). V was clipped by 1 base and J by 0 bases, with 18 bases between them. CDR3 length: 18 residues. The CDR3 reads CASSQVPFGQLMNTEAFF. Here the CDR3 DNA reads TGTGCCAGCAGCCAAGTCCCCTTTGGACAGCTCATGAACACTGAAGCTTTCTTT.

The V call is TRBV6-6, the J call TRBJ2-2, with D unclear. Trimming removed 5 bases at V and 5 bases at J, with 24 bases between. CDR3 size: 18 residues. From germline, CDR1 is MNHNY and CDR2 SVGAGI (reference sequence). CDR3 coding DNA: TGTGCCAGCAGTCCTTCCCCTGGCTGGTCAGGTTATACCGGGGAGCTGTTTTTT. Its protein product is CASSPSPGWSGYTGELFF.

The rearrangement uses TRBV11-2 and TRBJ2-3; tentatively, D is TRBD2 (6 bases). Between the trimmed V and J ends, which lost 2 bases and 0 bases, there was a span of 12 bases. From germline, CDR1 is SGHAT and CDR2 FQNNGV. The CDR3 contains 16 residues. The CDR3 DNA reads TGTGCCAGCAGCTTACTGGGCGGGGCTAGCACAGATACGCAGTATTTT. This encodes CASSLLGGASTDTQYF.

This clone was recorded only once. The J gene is TRBJ2-3, the V gene TRBV2; TRBD2 aligns across 14 bases. The CDR3 totals 19 residues. The ends lost 6 bases at V and 4 bases at J; junction bases unmatched: 15. In germline, CDR1 is SNHLY, CDR2 FYNNEI. CDR3 coding DNA: TGTGCCAGCAGGGGGACTAGCGGGGGTTACCCCCTCAGTTCAGATACGCAGTATTTT. Residues: CASRGTSGGYPLSSDTQYF.

Only one count was recorded for this clone. V gene TRBV5-1 combines with J gene TRBJ2-3; D remains ambiguous. CDR1 is SGHRS, CDR2 YFSETQ, per germline. This CDR3 has 14 amino acids. V shed 7 bases and J shed 2 bases, with 14 bases lying between them. CDR3 in DNA: TGCGCCAGCCGAACCGACTCGTCCACAGATACGCAGTATTTT. It specifies CASRTDSSTDTQYF.

This chain connects TRBV25-1 to TRBJ1-2, with 9 positions matching TRBD1. After removal of 1 base from V and 6 bases from J, the junction contained 9 bases not matched to a gene. The CDR3 has 16 amino acids. The germline CDR1 and CDR2 sequences are MGHDK and SYGVNS. This chain's CDR3 is CASSELGGTGLNGYTF. The CDR3 nucleotides are TGTGCCAGCAGTGAATTGGGGGGGACAGGGTTAAATGGCTACACCTTC.

For the CDR3, the DNA is TGTGCCACGATATTCTCAGGGGCGTCCTACAATGAGCAGTTCTTC. This encodes CATIFSGASYNEQFF. V is TRBV5-6 and J is TRBJ2-1; tentative D call: TRBD1 (6 bases). With 9 bases removed from V and 1 base from J, the gap between germline ends came to 17 bases. Germline CDR1 and CDR2: SGHDT and YYEEEE. The CDR3 has 15 amino acids. Using reference TRBV5-6 and TRBJ2-1 for the parts outside the CDR3, the full variable domain is DAGVTQSPTHLIKTRGQQVTLRCSPKSGHDTVSWYQQALGQGPQFIFQYYEEEERQRGNFPDRFSGHQFPNYSSELNVNALLLGDSALYLCATIFSGASYNEQFFGPGTRLTVL.

Here the CDR3 DNA reads TGTGCCAGCAGCTTAGTGCTAGCGGGGGGGAACAATGAGCAGTTCTTC. It is translated as CASSLVLAGGNNEQFF. This chain connects TRBV7-8 to TRBJ2-1; TRBD2 agrees at 12 bases. Trimming removed 1 base from V and 5 bases from J; junction bases left unmatched: 3. In germline, CDR1 is SGHVS, CDR2 FQNEAQ. This CDR3 contains 16 residues.